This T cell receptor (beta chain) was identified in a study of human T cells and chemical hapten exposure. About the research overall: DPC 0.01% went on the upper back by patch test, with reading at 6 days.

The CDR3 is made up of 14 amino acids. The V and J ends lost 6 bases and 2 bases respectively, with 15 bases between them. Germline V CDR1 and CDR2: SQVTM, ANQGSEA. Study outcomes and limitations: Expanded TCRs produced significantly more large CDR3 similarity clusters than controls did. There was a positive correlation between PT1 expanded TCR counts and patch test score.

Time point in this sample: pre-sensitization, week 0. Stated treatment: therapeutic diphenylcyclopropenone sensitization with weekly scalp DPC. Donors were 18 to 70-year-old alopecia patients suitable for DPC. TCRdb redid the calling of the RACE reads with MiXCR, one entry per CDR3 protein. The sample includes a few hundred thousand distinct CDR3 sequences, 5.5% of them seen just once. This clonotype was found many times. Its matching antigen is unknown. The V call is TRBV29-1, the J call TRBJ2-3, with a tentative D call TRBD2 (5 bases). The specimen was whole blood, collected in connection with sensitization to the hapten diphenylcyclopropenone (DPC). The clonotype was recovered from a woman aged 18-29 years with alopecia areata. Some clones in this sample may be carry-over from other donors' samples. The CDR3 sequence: CSVNSGSITDTQYF. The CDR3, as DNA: TGCAGCGTAAATTCGGGATCTATCACAGATACGCAGTATTTT.